This T cell receptor beta chain was observed in a study of T cell responses to AZD1222 COVID-19 vaccine. In germline, CDR1 is LGHDT, CDR2 YNNKEL (reference sequence). Deletions cut 4 bases from V and 8 bases from J, with 23 bases between. This CDR3 is 16 amino acids long. The repertoire was sequenced with immunoSEQ multiplex PCR; TCRdb's copy has only in-frame clones and lacks some. The sample lists around 190,000 clones; around 94% were seen once. The sequences come from peripheral blood, collected 28 days after the second AZD1222 dose. The genes are TRBV3-1 (or the pseudogene TRBV3-2) and TRBJ2-5, with D possibly matching TRBD2 (6 bases). This TCR derives from an adult who received the AZD1222 COVID-19 vaccine. The CDR3 nucleotides are TGTGCCAGCAGCCTGATTACTGGGGCGGGGAAGAGAACCCAGTACTTC. It is translated as CASSLITGAGKRTQYF.